This TCR beta chain emerged from a study of T cell responses to AZD1222 COVID-19 vaccine. Regarding this clone: Its cognate antigen is unknown.

Clones were read by immunoSEQ multiplex PCR, and TCRdb kept only the in-frame ones, dropping some. The profile shows 160,000 or so clones, around 90% of them singletons. Study conclusions and caveats: Two doses of AZD1222 preceded a rise in Spike-specific TCR breadth and depth.

The germline CDR1 and CDR2 sequences are MDHEN and SYDVKM. This CDR3 contains 14 residues. V was shortened by 6 bases and J by 0 bases, with 8 bases between the two germline ends. The receptor's source is an adult in good health. The chain combines TRBV28 with TRBJ2-2, with D maybe TRBD2 (5 bases). The starting material was peripheral blood, obtained on day 0 of AZD1222 vaccination. The CDR3 spells CASRQTTNTGELFF. In nucleotides, the CDR3 is TGTGCCAGCAGACAGACTACGAACACCGGGGAGCTGTTTTTT.